Sequencing of this TCR beta chain was carried out in a study of cytomegalovirus exposure and HLA in healthy donors. The PCR had 60 Vbeta and 13 Jbeta primers. Assay used: immunoSEQ multiplex PCR; TCRdb lists only in-frame clones, some missing. The table records roughly 130,000 clones, less than 85% of them present only once. The germline CDR1 and CDR2 sequences are KGHSH and LQKENI. This CDR3 region has 15 residues. V was trimmed by 6 bases and J by 1 base, leaving 15 bases between them. What was sequenced was PBMCs. V and J are TRBV18 and TRBJ2-5, with a weak D call TRBD2 (6 bases). This clonotype was obtained from a middle-aged woman in good health and CMV-seropositive. The CDR3 protein is CASSYQGGGQETQYF. CDR3 bases: TGTGCCAGCTCTTATCAGGGAGGTGGCCAAGAGACCCAGTACTTC.